These 20 T cell receptor beta chains were sequenced from one sample in a study of control samples from healthy donors and cancer patients. Sequenced by immunoSEQ multiplex PCR; TCRdb stores in-frame clones only, minus some. The table lists 130,000 or so clones, roughly 89% of them singletons. The source material was blood. The receptors derive from a man between 18 and 29 years old in good health.

This clone was observed a single time. The genes are TRBV11-2 and TRBJ2-2, with TRBD2 matching 11 bases. The CDR3 runs to 16 residues. Germline assignment: CDR1 SGHAT and CDR2 FQNNGV. Unmatched junction bases numbered 5, after V lost 3 bases and J lost 5 bases. The CDR3, as DNA: TGTGCCAGCAGCTTCGTAGCGGGGGGGCCGACCGGGGAGCTGTTTTTT. Amino acid sequence: CASSFVAGGPTGELFF.

The chain carries TRBV6-1 and TRBJ1-1; D is possibly TRBD1 (5 bases). In germline, CDR1 is MNHNS, CDR2 SASEGT. V was pared by 2 bases and J by 4 bases, with 8 bases between. This CDR3 contains 13 residues. CDR3 amino acids: CASSEQGGTEAFF. The CDR3 nucleotides read TGTGCCAGCAGTGAACAGGGAGGCACTGAAGCTTTCTTT.

The CDR3 protein is CASSPHVGSYEQYF. The CDR3, as DNA: TGTGCCAGCAGCCCACACGTCGGTTCCTACGAGCAGTACTTC. This chain connects TRBV14 to TRBJ2-7, with no clear D. Between the trimmed V and J ends, which lost 4 bases and 1 base, there was a span of 11 bases. Germline values: CDR1 SGHDN, CDR2 FVKESK. The CDR3 consists of 14 residues.

This clone was counted once. The chain uses TRBV6-2 or TRBV6-3 and TRBJ1-2; 11 positions match TRBD1. V gave up 1 base and J gave up 4 bases; unmatched junction bases: 11. CDR3 length equals 18 residues. Germline V gene data show CDR1 as MNHEY and CDR2 as SVGEGT. In DNA, the CDR3 is TGTGCCAGCAGTTACTTCGGACAGGGGGCCAGGAACTTCTATGGCTACACCTTC. Residues: CASSYFGQGARNFYGYTF.

The chain recombines TRBV6-6 with TRBJ1-1, with a possible D match to TRBD1 (6 bases). Germline values: CDR1 MNHNY, CDR2 SVGAGI (reference sequence). V was trimmed by 2 bases and J by 1 base, leaving 11 bases between them. This CDR3 contains 15 residues. The CDR3 protein is CASSYERTANTEAFF. The CDR3 bases are TGTGCCAGCAGTTACGAAAGGACAGCGAACACTGAAGCTTTCTTT.

The DNA of the CDR3 is TGTGCCACCTCCGAAGGCAGGGGAAGGGCTAATGAAAAACTGTTTTTT. Its protein is CATSEGRGRANEKLFF. This chain uses TRBV24-1 with TRBJ1-4; possible D gene TRBD1, 6 bases. Germline-derived CDR1 and CDR2 are KGHDR and SFDVKD. V lost 9 bases to trimming and J lost 3 bases, with 19 bases between them. This CDR3 is built from 16 residues.

The CDR3: CASSLEGGLVNTEAFF. The DNA for the CDR3 is TGTGCCAGCAGCTTAGAGGGGGGTCTCGTGAACACTGAAGCTTTCTTT. The chain uses TRBV11-2 and TRBJ1-1, with a possible D match to TRBD1 (5 bases). The CDR3 consists of 16 residues. The germline V gene encodes CDR1 SGHAT and CDR2 FQNNGV. V dropped 0 bases and J dropped 0 bases, with 11 bases sitting between them.

The chain couples TRBV19 to TRBJ2-7, with 10 bases matching TRBD1. V gave up 4 bases and J gave up 4 bases; unmatched junction bases: 10. The germline V gene has CDR1 LNHDA and CDR2 SQIVND (reference sequence). The length of the CDR3 is 16 residues. CDR3 residues: CASSTTLGQGWYEQYF. The CDR3, as DNA: TGTGCCAGTAGTACGACCCTGGGACAGGGGTGGTACGAGCAGTACTTC.

This chain joins TRBV5-4 and TRBJ2-1, with TRBD1 matching 8 bases. The CDR3 has 14 residues. The ends lost 4 bases at V and 5 bases at J; junction bases unmatched: 5. Germline CDR1 SGHNT, CDR2 YYREEE (reference sequence). The CDR3 DNA follows: TGTGCCAGCAGCCCTTCGACAGGGGACAATGAGCAGTTCTTC. It translates to CASSPSTGDNEQFF.

This clone has a single count. The genes are TRBV5-1 and TRBJ2-7, with 9 positions matching TRBD1. The length of the CDR3 is 17 residues. V lost 1 base and J lost 7; bases outside the gene matches: 15. Germline CDR1 is SGHRS and CDR2 is YFSETQ. CDR3 in amino acids: CASSLPQDRGFSGEQYF. The CDR3 DNA is TGCGCCAGCAGCTTGCCTCAGGACAGGGGATTTTCGGGGGAGCAGTACTTC.

The genes are TRBV7-2 and TRBJ2-2; 7 bases line up with TRBD1. Germline CDR1 is SGHTA and CDR2 is FQGNSA. The CDR3 runs to 15 residues. V lost 5 bases to trimming and J lost 0 bases; unmatched junction nucleotides: 3. CDR3 protein: CASSLQGSNTGELFF. CDR3 sequence (DNA): TGTGCCAGCAGCCTACAGGGGTCGAACACCGGGGAGCTGTTTTTT.

V and J are TRBV24-1 and TRBJ2-1, with D perhaps assigned TRBD1 or TRBD2 (5 bases each). CDR1 is KGHDR, CDR2 SFDVKD, per germline. The ends were cut back, 4 bases at V and 7 bases at J, with 22 bases in the middle. The CDR3 is 17 residues long. CDR3 in DNA: TGTGCCACCAGTGAGTCCGGGACCTCCCTTCTTGGGAATGAGCAGTTCTTC. It translates to CATSESGTSLLGNEQFF.

The rearrangement links TRBV5-1 to TRBJ1-1; D is unresolved. The V end lost 1 base, the J end lost 4 bases, and 11 bases lay between the germline ends. The germline V gene has CDR1 SGHRS and CDR2 YFSETQ. The CDR3 consists of 14 residues. The CDR3 region is CASSLYRLSTEAFF. CDR3 bases: TGCGCCAGCAGCTTGTATCGGTTGAGCACTGAAGCTTTCTTT.

The V call is TRBV25-1, the J call TRBJ1-1; D may be TRBD1 (6 bases). The CDR3 consists of 13 residues. Trimming stripped 5 bases from V and 1 base from J, with 8 bases between. Germline V gene sequence: CDR1 MGHDK, CDR2 SYGVNS. The chain's CDR3 is CASSLGGNTEAFF. The CDR3 DNA follows: TGTGCCAGCAGTTTAGGGGGGAACACTGAAGCTTTCTTT.

The J gene is TRBJ1-1, the V gene TRBV7-2; TRBD1 is a possible D gene (5 bases). The CDR3 is made up of 14 amino acids. V lost 7 bases to trimming and J lost 1 base, with 13 bases between them. CDR1 and CDR2 from the germline V gene are SGHTA and FQGNSA. The CDR3 DNA reads as TGTGCCAGCATGGGCAGGGCTCCGAACACTGAAGCTTTCTTT. Residues: CASMGRAPNTEAFF. The entire variable domain, with the rest obtained from reference TRBV7-2 and TRBJ1-1, is as follows: GAGVSQSPSNKVTEKGKDVELRCDPISGHTALYWYRQSLGQGLEFLIYFQGNSAPDKSGLPSDRFSAERTGGSVSTLTIQRTQQEDSAVYLCASMGRAPNTEAFFGQGTRLTVV.

The chain combines TRBV2 with TRBJ2-3; D is possibly TRBD2 (6 bases). Germline V CDR1 and CDR2: SNHLY, FYNNEI. CDR3 size: 19 residues. V dropped 2 bases and J dropped 2 bases, with 23 bases sitting between them. CDR3 in DNA: TGTGCCAGCAGTGAAAGCGGTGGGTGGCGGGGCGGGTCCACAGATACGCAGTATTTT. It codes for CASSESGGWRGGSTDTQYF.

The genes are TRBV10-2 and TRBJ2-1, with TRBD2 matching over 12 bases. With V trimmed by 8 bases and J by 4 bases, 3 bases remained unmatched. The CDR3 extends over 14 amino acids. Germline CDR1 is WSHSY and CDR2 is SAAADI. In DNA form, the CDR3 reads TGCGCCAGCTCGCTAGCGGGGGGGTACAATGAGCAGTTCTTC. It specifies CASSLAGGYNEQFF.

This clone has only one observation. This rearrangement joins TRBV5-4 to TRBJ2-7; D is perhaps TRBD1 or TRBD2 (5 bases each). The CDR3 is made up of 15 amino acids. The germline CDR1 and CDR2 sequences are SGHNT and YYREEE (reference sequence). V dropped 0 bases and J dropped 2 bases, with 12 bases sitting between them. The CDR3 loop is CASSLDGTGTYEQYF. DNA for the CDR3: TGTGCCAGCAGCTTGGATGGGACGGGTACCTACGAGCAGTACTTC.

This clone has a single count. This chain connects TRBV25-1 to TRBJ2-7; 9 nucleotides align to TRBD1. Trimming took 5 bases from V and 3 from J; bases not matched to a gene: 5. CDR1 is MGHDK and CDR2 is SYGVNS in the germline V gene. The CDR3 loop spans 14 amino acids. Here the CDR3 reads CASSTGTGNYEQYF. In DNA, the CDR3 is TGTGCCAGCAGTACCGGGACAGGGAACTACGAGCAGTACTTC.

This chain connects TRBV19 to TRBJ2-3; tentatively, D is TRBD1 (6 bases). This CDR3 is built from 13 residues. Trimming left V 7 bases short and J 2 bases short, with 10 bases between. CDR1 is LNHDA, CDR2 SQIVND, per germline (reference sequence). DNA of the CDR3: TGTGCCAGTACAGGGGACCTCACAGATACGCAGTATTTT. It is translated as CASTGDLTDTQYF.